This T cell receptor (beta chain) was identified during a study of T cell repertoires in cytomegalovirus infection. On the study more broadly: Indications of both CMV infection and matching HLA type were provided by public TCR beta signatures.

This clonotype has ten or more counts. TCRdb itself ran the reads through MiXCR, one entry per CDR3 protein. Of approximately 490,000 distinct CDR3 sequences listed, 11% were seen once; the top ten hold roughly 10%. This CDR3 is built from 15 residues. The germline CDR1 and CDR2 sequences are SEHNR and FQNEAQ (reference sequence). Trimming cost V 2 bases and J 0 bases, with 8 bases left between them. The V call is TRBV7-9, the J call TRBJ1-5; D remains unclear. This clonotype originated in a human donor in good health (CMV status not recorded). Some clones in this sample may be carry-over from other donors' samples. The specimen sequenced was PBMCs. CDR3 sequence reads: CASSLSAHSNQPQHF. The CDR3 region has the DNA TGTGCCAGCAGCTTATCGGCTCATAGCAATCAGCCCCAGCATTTT.